This record concerns one TCR beta chain sequence. The antigen remains unidentified. These data come from a study of shared clonotypes between healthy human individuals. The method was immunoSEQ multiplex PCR; TCRdb's version includes in-frame clones alone and lacks a portion of them. The sample yields about 2.3 million clones, roughly 93% seen once. Study-wide results and limits: Naive subsets typically showed greater estimated richness than memory subsets. The authors expected sequencing depth to affect clonotype sharing among donors. Clonotypes shared by all four sorted-subset donors had higher generation probabilities than non-shared clonotypes.

Nashville, Tennessee was home to all donors, each a Caucasian adult. The ends lost 8 bases at V and 1 base at J; junction bases unmatched: 11. Germline CDR1 and CDR2: ENHRY and SYGVKD. The CDR3 extends over 16 amino acids. The J gene is TRBJ2-5, the V gene TRBV10-3; 9 positions agree with TRBD2. Sequencing input: naive CD4+ T cells from PBMCs. The subset is: CD45RA+ positively selected. The TCR was taken from a young man in good health. Some clones in this sample may be carry-over from other donors' samples. The CDR3 nucleotides read TGTGCCATCGGAAGAGGTAGCGGGAGTGTCCAAGAGACCCAGTACTTC. Protein sequence: CAIGRGSGSVQETQYF.